The sequence of this T cell receptor (beta chain) was determined in a study of identifying expanded T cells in peripheral blood. V shed 1 base and J 5 bases; nucleotides not matched to a gene: 2. The V gene's germline CDR1 is SGHNT and CDR2 YYREEE (reference sequence). CDR3 length: 14 residues. Collection occurred without any documented infections or immune events in donors. Sequencing used immunoSEQ multiplex PCR; TCRdb keeps in-frame clones, though not all of them. Found here are approximately 100,000 clones, approximately 89% of them singletons; the top ten hold about 4%. The TCR comes from a person between 18 and 70 years old in good health. J is TRBJ2-1 and V is TRBV5-4; 8 bases line up with TRBD2. Sequenced material: blood. The CDR3 reads CASSLSGGHNEQFF. CDR3 in DNA: TGTGCCAGCAGCTTGTCGGGGGGGCACAATGAGCAGTTCTTC.